This T cell receptor (beta chain) is from a study of T cell responses to AZD1222 COVID-19 vaccine. General study findings and limits: It was only after the peak T cell response that any repertoires were sampled.

The V gene lost 3 bases and the J gene lost 5 bases, with 14 bases spanning the gap. Germline V gene sequence: CDR1 SGHDT, CDR2 YYEEEE. The CDR3 is made up of 14 amino acids. As regards this clone: Its antigen is still unknown.

This table comes from immunoSEQ multiplex PCR, and its TCRdb copy is limited to in-frame clones, with some not included. In the table there are 140,000 to 150,000 clones, 82% of which are singletons. The input for sequencing was peripheral blood, taken on day 0 of MenACWY control vaccination. The receptor was derived from an adult in good health. The chain joins TRBV5-6 to TRBJ1-1; perhaps TRBD1 as D (6 bases). The chain's CDR3 is CASSWGGRGTEAFF. The CDR3 DNA is TGTGCCAGCAGCTGGGGGGGCCGGGGTACTGAAGCTTTCTTT. Looking up the rest from reference TRBV5-6 and TRBJ1-1 gives the full variable domain: DAGVTQSPTHLIKTRGQQVTLRCSPKSGHDTVSWYQQALGQGPQFIFQYYEEEERQRGNFPDRFSGHQFPNYSSELNVNALLLGDSALYLCASSWGGRGTEAFFGQGTRLTVV.